This T cell receptor beta chain was captured in a study of T cells in Graves' hyperthyroidism and ophthalmopathy. Study overall: Prior to any treatment, at the point of initial diagnosis, peripheral blood was collected. Notes on the study in general: Most thyroid-expanded clonotypes above 0.001 were also found in blood.

Researchers barred patients who had uncontrolled infection, other autoimmune disease, pregnancy or lactation. On the basis of clinical symptoms, serum thyroxine and TRAb, thyroid ultrasound and orbital computed tomography, diagnoses were made. What was amplified from RNA transcripts were TCR beta CDR3 regions. In the first-round RT-PCR of the TCR CDR3, the HTBI primer set was used. TCRdb re-derived calls from the multiplex PCR reads in MiXCR, one entry per CDR3 protein. Of hundreds of thousands of distinct CDR3 sequences listed, around 15% are singletons. V shed 7 bases and J 3 bases; nucleotides not matched to a gene: 12. Germline V CDR1 and CDR2: GTSNPN, SVGIG (reference sequence). The CDR3 has 14 amino acids. This clonotype has at least ten counts. Its target is unknown.

The TCR sequence derives from a young man with Graves' ophthalmopathy. The rearrangement joins TRBV30 to TRBJ2-7; the match to TRBD1 covers 7 bases. Material: blood. CDR3 in amino acids: CAYLLGTVLYEQYF. The CDR3 region has the DNA TGTGCCTACCTCCTGGGGACAGTACTCTACGAGCAGTACTTC.